The 5 T cell receptor beta chains below all came from one sample that was sequenced in a study of T cells in Graves' hyperthyroidism and ophthalmopathy. What was amplified from RNA transcripts were TCR beta CDR3 regions. In the first-round RT-PCR of the TCR CDR3, the HTBI primer set was used. MiXCR was run by TCRdb on the multiplex PCR reads, yielding one entry per CDR3 protein. The sample contains a few hundred thousand distinct CDR3 sequences, approximately 14% of which appear only once. Source material: blood. The receptor source for this set is a woman aged 60-75 years with Graves' ophthalmopathy.

Many counts were recorded for this clonotype. The chain uses TRBV18 and TRBJ2-1, with unresolved D. Germline CDR1 is KGHSH and CDR2 is LQKENI. Between the trimmed V and J ends, which lost 6 bases and 5 bases, there was a span of 14 bases. This CDR3 comprises 14 residues. The CDR3 coding sequence is TGTGCCAGCTCGCCGCGCACCGTAGACAATGAGCAGTTCTTC. Translated: CASSPRTVDNEQFF. Based on the CDR3 plus reference TRBV18 and TRBJ2-1, the full variable domain is NAGVMQNPRHLVRRRGQEARLRCSPMKGHSHVYWYRQLPEEGLKFMVYLQKENIIDESGMPKERFSAEFPKEGPSILRIQQVVRGDSAAYFCASSPRTVDNEQFFGPGTRLTVL.

The chain carries TRBV9 and TRBJ2-2, with 13 bases that match TRBD2. CDR1 SGDLS and CDR2 YYNGEE come from the germline V gene. This CDR3 is built from 17 residues. The junction had 2 bases not matched to a gene; V was cut back by 3 bases and J by 0 bases. The chain's CDR3 is CASSGLAGGPNTGELFF. DNA of the CDR3: TGTGCCAGCAGCGGACTAGCGGGAGGTCCGAACACCGGGGAGCTGTTTTTT.

This clonotype showed up just a few times. The V call is TRBV12-3 or TRBV12-4, the J call TRBJ2-5, with D possibly being TRBD1 or TRBD2 (5 bases each). The CDR3 sequence is 11 residues long. The V end lost 6 bases, the J end lost 11 bases, and 13 bases lay between the germline ends. The chain's CDR3 is CASRAGTTQYF. As DNA, the CDR3 is TGTGCCAGCAGGGCCGGGACCACTCAGTACTTC.

This clonotype was seen many times. The chain is built from TRBV12-3 or TRBV12-4 and TRBJ2-1, with D possibly TRBD2 on 5 matching bases. The V gene lost 8 bases and the J gene lost 5 bases, with 16 bases spanning the gap. CDR3 length: 14 amino acids. The CDR3 protein is CASGQASSHNEQFF. DNA of the CDR3: TGTGCCAGCGGTCAGGCTAGCAGCCACAATGAGCAGTTCTTC.

The V and J genes are TRBV2 and TRBJ2-5; 9 bases map to TRBD1. The CDR3 extends over 14 amino acids. CDR1 and CDR2 (germline): SNHLY, FYNNEI. J lost 9 bases, V lost 9 bases, and 14 bases had no gene match. CDR3 sequence reads: CASRGGDRGFPQYF. Written as DNA, the CDR3 is TGTGCCAGTAGGGGGGGCGACAGGGGGTTCCCCCAGTACTTC.